Sequencing of this T cell receptor (beta chain) was carried out in a study of blood T cell repertoires in COVID-19. Study-wide background: Donors in the United States, Italy and Spain gave samples during acute or convalescent COVID-19. Sources were T cells, B-cell-depleted T cells, or PBMCs; the material itself was cDNA or gDNA.

CDR3 length equals 13 residues. Germline V CDR1 and CDR2: SQVTM, ANQGSEA. In the study's own analysis: Reference gene primer amplification in the assay estimated nucleated cell counts. The data were produced by immunoSEQ multiplex PCR, yet TCRdb's version contains in-frame clones alone and is incomplete. D and trimming were read from the DNA, whereas the V and J calls and clone size are those reported in that table. This table holds 200,000 to 250,000 clones, approximately 87% found once. The chain links TRBV29-1 to TRBJ1-1; no clear D gene. Specimen: peripheral blood. The sequence was collected from a woman in her seventies with active or convalescent COVID-19. The CDR3: CSSVWREGTEAFF. The CDR3 DNA sequence: TGCAGTTCAGTATGGAGGGAGGGCACCGAAGCTTTCTTT. Variable domain in full (rest from reference TRBV29-1 and TRBJ1-1): SAVISQKPSRDICQRGTSLTIQCQVDSQVTMMFWYRQQPGQSLTLIATANQGSEATYESGFVIDKFPISRPNLTFSTLTVSNMSPEDSSIYLCSSVWREGTEAFFGQGTRLTVV.